This T cell receptor (beta chain) was found in a study of response to subunit inactivated influenza vaccine. TCRdb reanalysed the RT-PCR reads using MiXCR and keeps one entry per CDR3 protein. Here the sample spans approximately 700,000 distinct CDR3 sequences, about 14% being singletons. Sequencing used PBMCs from blood, obtained roughly 2 weeks before vaccination. The clonotype comes from a man over 45 who received an inactivated influenza vaccine.

CDR3 region: CASSVRDRGNEQFF. In nucleotides, the CDR3 is TGTGCCAGCAGCGTCCGGGACAGGGGCAATGAGCAGTTCTTC. This sequence joins TRBV7-2 and TRBJ2-1; TRBD1 aligns across 10 bases. The CDR3 runs to 14 residues. Trimming cost V 5 bases and J 6 bases; bases outside gene matches: 4. Germline V lookup: CDR1 SGHTA, CDR2 FQGNSA.